This T cell receptor beta chain was observed in a study of T cells in Graves' hyperthyroidism and ophthalmopathy. This clonotype has only one observation. This may be a read error: a much more frequent sequence differs by one nucleotide. Germline V gene sequence: CDR1 SGDLS, CDR2 YYNGEE. This CDR3 spans 14 amino acids. Authors of the study amplified TCR beta CDR3 regions from RNA transcripts. HTBI primers drove first-round RT-PCR of the TCR CDR3. TCRdb reanalysed the multiplex PCR reads using MiXCR and keeps one entry per CDR3 protein. The repertoire holds about 640,000 distinct CDR3 sequences, 40% to 55% seen once, with 6.5% to 9% in the top ten. Orbital computed tomography and thyroid ultrasound, together with serum TRAb and thyroxine and clinical symptoms, were used for diagnoses.

The sequencing sample was made of peripheral blood or thyroid tissue (not recorded which). The receptor was isolated from an adult man with Graves' disease, either hyperthyroidism or ophthalmopathy (not recorded which). This chain connects TRBV9 to TRBJ1-1; D ambiguous. Here the CDR3 DNA reads TGTGCCAGCAGCGAACACCCGAGTAGCACTAAAGCTTTCTTT. The encoded protein is CASSEHPSSTKAFF.